This record covers a single T cell receptor beta chain. Its antigen is still unknown. Each CDR3 protein is one row after TCRdb ran MiXCR on the reads. The table shows roughly 720,000 distinct CDR3 sequences, with 35% occurring only once. This entry comes from a study of T cell repertoires in cytomegalovirus infection. Whole-study context: Through public TCR beta signatures, both CMV infection and matching HLA type were indicated. Findings of the study overall: Dominating the ex vivo response were TCR beta clonotypes that were CMV-specific and HLA-C-restricted.

The CDR3 consists of 18 residues. Germline CDR1 reads SQVTM; CDR2 reads ANQGSEA. Trimming took 4 bases from V and 2 from J; bases not matched to a gene: 9. The genes are TRBV29-1 and TRBJ2-1, with 15 bases aligning to TRBD2. Input material: PBMCs. This sequence originates from a human donor in good health (CMV status not recorded). Some clones in this sample may be carry-over from other donors' samples. The CDR3 spells CSVVGLAGGGTPYNEQFF. The CDR3 coding sequence is TGCAGCGTTGTCGGACTAGCGGGAGGGGGTACCCCCTACAATGAGCAGTTCTTC.